This T cell receptor beta chain was sequenced during a study of Graves' ophthalmopathy and Graves' hyperthyroidism. The study's findings and limits: Among thyroid clonotypes expanded above 0.001 frequency, most also appeared in blood. Sensitivity of around 70% and specificity of less than 85% were achieved by the model that predicted ophthalmopathy progression.

Under 3 months in duration, the ophthalmopathy in affected donors had moderate-to-severe activity, CAS ≥3 and NOSPECS ≥4. Uncontrolled infections, other autoimmune diseases, pregnancy or lactation barred patients from enrollment. This clonotype was seen more than once but under ten times. Its antigen remains unknown. Germline is not matched at one junction end, which may reflect a read error. Germline CDR1 SSHAT, CDR2 FNYEAQ (reference sequence). This CDR3 is built from 15 residues. TCR beta CDR3 regions were amplified from RNA transcripts. HTBI primers were used in a first-round RT-PCR, which preceded a second-round multiplex PCR. Via MiXCR, TCRdb re-called the multiplex PCR reads, giving one row per CDR3 protein. The sample carries 600,000 to 700,000 distinct CDR3 sequences, about 41% recorded once.

V usage is TRBV7-7 and J usage is TRBJ2-5, with TRBD2 matching 7 bases. The sequenced sample was peripheral blood. The sequence was collected from an adult man with Graves' ophthalmopathy. CDR3 in amino acids: CTSREGPDAQETQYF. CDR3 nucleotides: TGTACCAGCAGGGAGGGACCAGATGCCCAAGAGACCCAGTACTTC.